This T cell receptor (beta chain) was documented in a study of cytomegalovirus exposure and HLA in healthy donors. The PCR had 60 Vbeta and 13 Jbeta primers. The repertoire was sequenced with immunoSEQ multiplex PCR; TCRdb's copy has only in-frame clones and lacks some. The data hold about 120,000 clones, with around 70% observed a single time. This CDR3 is built from 20 residues. The V gene lost 4 bases and the J gene lost 4 bases, with 26 bases spanning the gap. Germline values: CDR1 LGHNA, CDR2 YNFKEQ. The V gene is TRBV4-2, the J gene TRBJ2-6; weak D call: TRBD2 (5 bases). This receptor was identified in a man under 40 in good health and CMV-seropositive. Input material: PBMCs. The CDR3 DNA is TGTGCCAGCAGCCTTCGCGGCCGGGGAACTCCCAGCTCCGGGGCCAACGTCCTGACTTTC. Amino acids: CASSLRGRGTPSSGANVLTF.